This TCR beta chain was found in a study of T cells in women clearing cervical HPV infection. Study-level results: Richness plus V gene abundances separated cases from controls with AUC around 0.79.

Sequencing used immunoSEQ multiplex PCR; TCRdb keeps in-frame clones, though not all of them. Its table records roughly 13,000 clones. In the case of this clone: What it binds is not known.

The specimen sequenced was blood buffy coat. The source is a woman aged 18 to 75 with a cervical HPV16 infection that either progressed to CIN3+ or cleared (not recorded which).

CDR3 region: CASSLDRGGYTF. The DNA read from the CDR3 is TGTGCCAGCAGCTTAGACAGGGGCGGC. The chain uses TRBV7-9 and TRBJ1-2; TRBD1 agrees at 7 bases. The CDR3 end is not reached by the read, which stops 3 residues before it; the germline J gene fills it in. CDR1 and CDR2 (germline): SEHNR, FQNEAQ (reference sequence). The CDR3 is made up of 12 amino acids. Complete variable domain (other parts from reference TRBV7-9 and TRBJ1-2): DTGVSQNPRHKITKRGQNVTFRCDPISEHNRLYWYRQTLGQGPEFLTYFQNEAQLEKSRLLSDRFSAERPKGSFSTLEIQRTEQGDSAMYLCASSLDRGGYTFGSGTRLTVV.